This T cell receptor beta chain was recovered during a study of T-cell reconstitution after alpha-beta-depleted transplantation in children. Construction of the TCRbeta library involved unique molecular identifiers. TCRdb reanalysed the PCR reads using MiXCR and keeps one entry per CDR3 protein. This table has roughly 200,000 distinct CDR3 sequences, approximately 8.4% appearing once. Study conclusions and caveats: The study reportedly traced alpha-beta T cells about two months after transplant to several hundred expanded graft clones.

This clonotype was recorded at least ten times. What it recognizes is unknown. The CDR3 totals 17 residues. V trimming: 4 bases; J trimming: 2 bases; junction bases outside the gene matches: 12. Germline V gene sequence: CDR1 SGHRS, CDR2 YFSETQ. This sequence was found in a male patient between 2 and 10 years old who had a stem cell transplant for acute myeloid leukemia, so the T cells may come from the graft donor. The chain has TRBV5-1 and TRBJ2-1, with 7 nucleotides matching TRBD1. This sample comprised PBMCs, mostly from graft donor cells, obtained 360 days after TCRalphabeta/CD19-depleted stem cell transplant. The CDR3 spells CASSPATGTATYNEQFF. The CDR3 DNA is TGCGCCAGCAGCCCGGCCACCGGGACAGCAACCTACAATGAGCAGTTCTTC.